This record looks at one TCR beta chain sequence and its context. The sample belongs to a study of shared clonotypes between healthy human individuals. Germline V gene data show CDR1 as LGHNT and CDR2 as FRNRAP. CDR3 length equals 16 residues. The V segment lost 2 bases and the J segment 10 bases; nucleotides outside the gene matches: 13. Clones were sequenced by immunoSEQ multiplex PCR, and TCRdb holds only the in-frame ones, with some missing. The table shows hundreds of thousands of clones, with under 80% occurring only once. This sequence originates from a woman aged 30 to 39 in good health. The chain joins TRBV12-5 to TRBJ2-1, with 8 bases matching TRBD1. The sequenced material came from memory CD4+ T cells sorted from blood. The subset is: CD45RA-negative fraction. The CDR3: CASGLSATGVPLEQFF. The CDR3 DNA reads as TGTGCTAGTGGTTTGTCCGCGACAGGGGTTCCGTTGGAGCAGTTCTTC.